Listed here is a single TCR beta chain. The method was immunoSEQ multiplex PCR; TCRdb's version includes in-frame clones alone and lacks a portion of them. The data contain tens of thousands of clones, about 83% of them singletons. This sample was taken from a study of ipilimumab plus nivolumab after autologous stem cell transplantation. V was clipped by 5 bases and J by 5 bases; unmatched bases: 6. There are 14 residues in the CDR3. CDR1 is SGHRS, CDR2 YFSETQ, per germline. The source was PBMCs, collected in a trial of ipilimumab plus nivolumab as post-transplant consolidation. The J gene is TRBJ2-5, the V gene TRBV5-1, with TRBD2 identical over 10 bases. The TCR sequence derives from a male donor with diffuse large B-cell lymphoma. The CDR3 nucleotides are TGCGCCAGCAGTACTAGCGGGGCTGGTGAGACCCAGTACTTC. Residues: CASSTSGAGETQYF.